This entry lists 23 T cell receptor beta chains sequenced from one sample in a study of blood T cell repertoires in COVID-19. The data were produced by immunoSEQ multiplex PCR, yet TCRdb's version contains in-frame clones alone and is incomplete. Of some 80,000 clones listed, roughly 87% are singletons. The source material was peripheral blood. These receptors were collected from a woman older than 75 with active or convalescent COVID-19.

This chain uses TRBV5-5 with TRBJ2-7; weak D call: TRBD1 (8 bases). This CDR3 is 14 amino acids long. CDR1 is SGHKS, CDR2 YYEKEE, per germline (reference sequence). V gave up 0 bases and J gave up 8 bases, with 15 bases separating them. CDR3 sequence (DNA): TGTGCCAGCAGCTTGGACAGGGGGGGTAGACAGCAGTACTTC. Translation gives CASSLDRGGRQQYF.

V usage is TRBV28 and J usage is TRBJ1-1, with 12 nucleotides matching TRBD1. V trimming: 6 bases; J trimming: 1 base; junction bases outside the gene matches: 9. CDR1 and CDR2 (germline): MDHEN, SYDVKM. The CDR3 runs 17 residues. CDR3 sequence: CASRFPGGQGANTEAFF. CDR3 nucleotide sequence: TGTGCCAGCAGGTTCCCCGGGGGACAGGGGGCGAACACTGAAGCTTTCTTT. Complete variable domain (other parts from reference TRBV28 and TRBJ1-1): DVKVTQSSRYLVKRTGEKVFLECVQDMDHENMFWYRQDPGLGLRLIYFSYDVKMKEKGDIPEGYSVSREKKERFSLILESASTNQTSMYLCASRFPGGQGANTEAFFGQGTRLTVV.

This chain connects TRBV4-3 to TRBJ2-7; 8 bases are shared with TRBD1. V was pared by 1 base and J by 6 bases, with 5 bases of the junction left unmatched. This CDR3 spans 14 amino acids. Looked up from germline, CDR1 is LGHNA and CDR2 is YSLEER. CDR3 in amino acids: CASSQADRAGEQYF. In DNA, the CDR3 is TGCGCCAGCAGCCAAGCGGACAGGGCCGGCGAGCAGTACTTC.

The chain has TRBV5-1 and TRBJ1-4; D gene ambiguous. Germline V lookup: CDR1 SGHRS, CDR2 YFSETQ. The CDR3 totals 14 residues. With 0 bases removed from V and 7 bases from J, the gap between germline ends came to 10 bases. CDR3 nucleotide sequence: TGCGCCAGCAGCTTGGGCGGTGTGGGTGAAAAACTGTTTTTT. As protein: CASSLGGVGEKLFF.

The CDR3: CASSPRNGRGPDTQYF. CDR3 coding DNA: TGCGCCAGCAGTCCTCGGAACGGGAGAGGCCCAGATACGCAGTATTTT. The rearrangement uses TRBV10-1 and TRBJ2-3, with D tentatively TRBD2 (6 bases). Per germline, CDR1 WNHNN and CDR2 SYGVQD (reference sequence). V lost 5 bases, J lost 4 bases, and 19 bases lay in between. The CDR3 has 16 amino acids.

The gene calls are TRBV11-2 and TRBJ1-2; possibly TRBD1 for D (6 bases). V was trimmed by 7 bases and J by 5 bases, leaving 14 bases between them. Per germline, CDR1 SGHAT and CDR2 FQNNGV. This CDR3 comprises 13 residues. The CDR3 here is CASTLTGTYGYTF. The CDR3 nucleotides read TGTGCCAGCACACTAACAGGGACGTATGGCTACACCTTC. The variable domain in full, with the rest retrieved from reference TRBV11-2 and TRBJ1-2, is EAGVAQSPRYKIIEKRQSVAFWCNPISGHATLYWYQQILGQGPKLLIQFQNNGVVDDSQLPKDRFSAERLKGVDSTLKIQPAKLEDSAVYLCASTLTGTYGYTFGSGTRLTVV.

The J gene is TRBJ1-3, the V gene TRBV5-1; D ambiguous. CDR1 SGHRS and CDR2 YFSETQ come from the germline V gene. Trimming removed 0 bases at V and 2 bases at J, with 9 bases between. The CDR3 length is 15 residues. Here the CDR3 reads CASSLVSGPGNTIYF. CDR3 nucleotides: TGCGCCAGCAGCTTGGTTTCCGGTCCTGGAAACACCATATATTTT. The variable domain in full, completed from reference TRBV5-1 and TRBJ1-3, reads KAGVTQTPRYLIKTRGQQVTLSCSPISGHRSVSWYQQTPGQGLQFLFEYFSETQRNKGNFPGRFSGRQFSNSRSEMNVSTLELGDSALYLCASSLVSGPGNTIYFGEGSWLTVV.

The gene calls are TRBV28 and TRBJ1-6; D gene ambiguous. This CDR3 is built from 19 residues. Trimming removed 2 bases at V and 0 bases at J, with 17 bases between. Germline V lookup: CDR1 MDHEN, CDR2 SYDVKM. CDR3 residues: CASSLGILGGSSYNSPLHF. In DNA form, the CDR3 reads TGTGCCAGCAGTTTAGGTATATTGGGTGGGAGCTCCTATAATTCACCCCTCCACTTT.

The V call is TRBV15, the J call TRBJ2-1, with 8 bases aligning to TRBD1. Germline V gene sequence: CDR1 LNHNV, CDR2 YYDKDF (reference sequence). CDR3 length: 16 residues. V trimming: 0 bases; J trimming: 8 bases; junction bases outside the gene matches: 9. CDR3 sequence (DNA): TGTGCCACCAGCAGAGATCGACAGGGGTCTGGCGATGAGCAGTTCTTC. Translating gives CATSRDRQGSGDEQFF.

CDR3 nucleotide sequence: TGTGCCAGCAGCAGATACAGGGGGCTAGGCACCGGGGAGCTGTTTTTT. It is translated as CASSRYRGLGTGELFF. The chain recombines TRBV5-8 with TRBJ2-2, with TRBD1 matching 9 bases. The CDR3 length is 16 residues. The germline V gene has CDR1 SGHTS and CDR2 YDEGEE. With V trimmed by 4 bases and J by 4 bases, 8 bases remained unmatched.

The rearrangement uses TRBV3-1 (or the pseudogene TRBV3-2) and TRBJ2-3; a weak D match, TRBD2 (6 bases). CDR3 length: 15 amino acids. V was pared by 4 bases and J by 5 bases, with 16 bases between. Germline V gene data show CDR1 as LGHDT and CDR2 as YNNKEL (reference sequence). The CDR3: CASSLIGEAIDTQYF. Here the CDR3 DNA reads TGTGCCAGCAGCCTCATCGGGGAGGCCATAGATACGCAGTATTTT.

The chain uses TRBV3-1 (or the pseudogene TRBV3-2) and TRBJ2-3, with 8 nucleotides matching TRBD2. Germline V gene lookup returns CDR1 LGHDT and CDR2 YNNKEL (reference sequence). Trimming cost V 0 bases and J 1 base; bases outside gene matches: 6. This CDR3 has 17 residues. The CDR3 DNA sequence: TGTGCCAGCAGCCAAGATAGGCGGGGGGCCCGCACAGATACGCAGTATTTT. Protein: CASSQDRRGARTDTQYF.

This clone came up a few times. The chain links TRBV5-1 to TRBJ1-2; 8 nucleotides match TRBD1. The CDR3 totals 15 residues. The trim removed 1 base at V and 8 bases at J, leaving 10 bases unmatched. The germline V gene has CDR1 SGHRS and CDR2 YFSETQ. The CDR3 DNA sequence: TGCGCCAGCAGCTTGATCGGACAGGGAGTGGAAGGCTACACCTTC. Its protein is CASSLIGQGVEGYTF. Filled out from reference TRBV5-1 and TRBJ1-2, the complete variable domain reads KAGVTQTPRYLIKTRGQQVTLSCSPISGHRSVSWYQQTPGQGLQFLFEYFSETQRNKGNFPGRFSGRQFSNSRSEMNVSTLELGDSALYLCASSLIGQGVEGYTFGSGTRLTVV.

This chain joins TRBV6-1 and TRBJ2-1; D is perhaps TRBD2 (7 bases). The CDR3 consists of 17 residues. Germline V gene lookup returns CDR1 MNHNS and CDR2 SASEGT. V lost 4 bases and J lost 6, with 22 bases in between. CDR3 sequence (DNA): TGTGCCAGCAGTGTTAACATAAATTATAGGGGGGGCAATGAGCAGTTCTTC. It specifies CASSVNINYRGGNEQFF.

This clone was found a few times. This chain links TRBV19 with TRBJ1-5, with no clear D. The CDR3 extends over 16 amino acids. V lost 7 bases and J lost 0, with 16 bases in between. CDR1 is LNHDA, CDR2 SQIVND, per germline (reference sequence). The CDR3 region is CASTGRKGNSNQPQHF. As DNA, the CDR3 is TGTGCCAGTACGGGGAGAAAAGGGAATAGCAATCAGCCCCAGCATTTT.

The rearrangement links TRBV28 to TRBJ1-1, with a weak D call TRBD1 (5 bases). From germline, CDR1 is MDHEN and CDR2 SYDVKM. V lost 5 bases and J 10 bases, leaving 17 bases between the germline ends. The CDR3 loop spans 13 amino acids. CDR3 residues: CASSPAQGRAAFF. In DNA, the CDR3 is TGTGCCAGCAGTCCGGCTCAGGGAAGGGCAGCTTTCTTT.

The chain couples TRBV15 to TRBJ1-5, with D unresolved. The germline V gene has CDR1 LNHNV and CDR2 YYDKDF (reference sequence). With 0 bases removed from V and 9 bases from J, the gap between germline ends came to 9 bases. This CDR3 contains 13 residues. CDR3 sequence: CATSRDPSGPQHF. The CDR3 DNA sequence: TGTGCCACCAGCAGAGACCCCAGCGGGCCCCAGCATTTT. Using reference TRBV15 and TRBJ1-5 for the parts outside the CDR3, the full variable domain is DAMVIQNPRYQVTQFGKPVTLSCSQTLNHNVMYWYQQKSSQAPKLLFHYYDKDFNNEADTPDNFQSRRPNTSFCFLDIRSPGLGDTAMYLCATSRDPSGPQHFGDGTRLSIL.

The V gene is TRBV6-5, the J gene TRBJ2-7; no definite D call. The CDR3 is made up of 13 amino acids. Trimming shortened V by 6 bases and J by 0 bases, and 9 bases separated the two germline ends. Germline V CDR1 and CDR2: MNHEY, SVGAGI. CDR3 sequence reads: CASSTSGSYEQYF. The CDR3 DNA reads TGTGCCAGCAGCACAAGTGGCTCCTACGAGCAGTACTTC.

This clone was found once. The chain couples TRBV11-2 to TRBJ2-1; TRBD2 aligns across 8 bases. The germline CDR1 and CDR2 sequences are SGHAT and FQNNGV. The V and J ends lost 0 bases and 10 bases, in that order; junction bases with no gene match: 2. This CDR3 spans 13 amino acids. DNA of the CDR3: TGTGCCAGCAGCTTAGATCGGGAGGGGGAGCAGTTCTTC. It yields the protein CASSLDREGEQFF.

The chain is built from TRBV7-9 and TRBJ1-1; the D is unclear. With 1 base removed from V and 11 bases from J, the gap between germline ends came to 14 bases. The CDR3 consists of 13 residues. Per germline, CDR1 SEHNR and CDR2 FQNEAQ (reference sequence). The CDR3 here is CASSLGGLGGAFF. Here the CDR3 DNA reads TGTGCCAGCAGCTTAGGTGGCCTCGGAGGGGCTTTCTTT.

This chain links TRBV7-2 with TRBJ2-5; TRBD2 agrees at 8 bases. The V gene end was trimmed by 5 bases and the J gene end by 5 bases; junction bases not matched to a gene: 13. The CDR3 consists of 16 residues. The germline V gene has CDR1 SGHTA and CDR2 FQGNSA. The chain's CDR3 is CASSRRGAGGGETQYF. DNA for the CDR3: TGTGCCAGCAGCCGTAGGGGGGCGGGAGGAGGTGAGACCCAGTACTTC. Looking up the rest from reference TRBV7-2 and TRBJ2-5 gives the full variable domain: GAGVSQSPSNKVTEKGKDVELRCDPISGHTALYWYRQSLGQGLEFLIYFQGNSAPDKSGLPSDRFSAERTGGSVSTLTIQRTQQEDSAVYLCASSRRGAGGGETQYFGPGTRLLVL.

The V gene is TRBV18, the J gene TRBJ2-7; tentative D call: TRBD2 (5 bases). CDR1 KGHSH and CDR2 LQKENI come from the germline V gene. The CDR3 consists of 14 residues. Trimming shortened V by 5 bases and J by 6 bases, and 17 bases separated the two germline ends. This CDR3 reads CASSMDPRGSEQYF. Here the CDR3 DNA reads TGTGCCAGCTCAATGGACCCCCGGGGAAGCGAGCAGTACTTC. Full variable domain (missing parts from reference TRBV18 and TRBJ2-7): NAGVMQNPRHLVRRRGQEARLRCSPMKGHSHVYWYRQLPEEGLKFMVYLQKENIIDESGMPKERFSAEFPKEGPSILRIQQVVRGDSAAYFCASSMDPRGSEQYFGPGTRLTVT.

This rearrangement joins TRBV6-1 to TRBJ2-7; D perhaps matches TRBD1 (5 bases). V was pared by 0 bases and J by 2 bases, with 8 bases between. Germline V gives CDR1 MNHNS, CDR2 SASEGT. CDR3 length: 14 amino acids. This CDR3 is CASSEAGAPYEQYF. The DNA of the CDR3 is TGTGCCAGCAGTGAAGCAGGGGCCCCCTACGAGCAGTACTTC.